This T cell receptor beta chain was documented in a study of beta chain features in type 1 diabetes. Study results and caveats: When VDJ junctions were examined, type 1 diabetes patients showed fewer insertions and more deletions. It was among patients, rather than healthy donors, that naive, central memory and Treg TCRB repertoires appeared more similar. Shortening of TCRB CDR3s, moderate but significant, appeared in all four CD4+ subsets of Type 1 diabetes patients.

Trimming cost V 6 bases and J 4 bases; bases outside gene matches: 17. CDR1 and CDR2 from the germline V gene are GTSNPN and SVGIG (reference sequence). The CDR3 runs to 18 residues. In the case of this clone: Its antigen remains unknown.

All of the isolated RNA was reverse transcribed, so expressed TCRB transcripts were sequenced. The data were produced by immunoSEQ multiplex PCR, yet TCRdb's version contains in-frame clones alone and is incomplete. The sample consists of around 310,000 clones, approximately 13% of them appearing once. Only one heparinised blood draw was taken per donor, and its volume averaged around 100 mL. Isolation of CD4+ naive, central memory, regulatory and stem cell-like memory cells was achieved by sorting via CD45RO/CCR7/CD25/CD127/CD95/CD27. The sequence derives from a young woman with type 1 diabetes. The chain is built from TRBV30 and TRBJ2-2, with 10 bases fitting TRBD1. The source material was naive CD4+ T cells from blood. CDR3 in amino acids: CACSRAAGTGVTTGELFF. CDR3 DNA: TGTGCCTGCTCCCGAGCCGCGGGGACAGGGGTTACCACCGGGGAGCTGTTTTTT. The full variable domain, with the rest looked up from reference TRBV30 and TRBJ2-2, is SQTIHQWPATLVQPVGSPLSLECTVEGTSNPNLYWYRQAAGRGLQLLFYSVGIGQISSEVPQNLSASRPQDRQFILSSKKLLLSDSGFYLCACSRAAGTGVTTGELFFGEGSRLTVL.